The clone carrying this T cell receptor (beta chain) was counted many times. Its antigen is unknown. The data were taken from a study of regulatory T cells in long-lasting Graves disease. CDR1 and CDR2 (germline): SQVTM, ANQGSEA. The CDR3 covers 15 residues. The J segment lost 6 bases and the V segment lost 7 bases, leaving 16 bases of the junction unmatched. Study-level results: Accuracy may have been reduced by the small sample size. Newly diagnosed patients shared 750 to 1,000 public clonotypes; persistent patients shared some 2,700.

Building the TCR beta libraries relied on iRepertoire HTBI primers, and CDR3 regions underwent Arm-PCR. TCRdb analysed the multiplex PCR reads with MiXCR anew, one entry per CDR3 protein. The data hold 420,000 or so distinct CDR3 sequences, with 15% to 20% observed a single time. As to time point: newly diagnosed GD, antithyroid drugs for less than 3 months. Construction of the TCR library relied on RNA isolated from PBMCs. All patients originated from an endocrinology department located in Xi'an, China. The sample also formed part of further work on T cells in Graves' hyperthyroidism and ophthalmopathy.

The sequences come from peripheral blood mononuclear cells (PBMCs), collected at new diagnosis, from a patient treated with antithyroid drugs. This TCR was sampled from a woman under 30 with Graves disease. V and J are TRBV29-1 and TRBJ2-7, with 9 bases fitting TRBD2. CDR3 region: CSAGSRSLAGSEQYF. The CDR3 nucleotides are TGCAGCGCCGGAAGTAGGTCTCTAGCGGGATCCGAGCAGTACTTC.